The subject of this entry is one T cell receptor beta chain. Its antigen remains unidentified. The CDR3 has 15 amino acids. V was clipped by 4 bases and J by 6 bases; unmatched bases: 8. Germline V gene data show CDR1 as MNHEY and CDR2 as SVGAGI. The data derive from a study of cytomegalovirus exposure and HLA in healthy donors. Across the study: The use of the same platform for the 90 to 150 validation repertoires and the roughly 700 first-cohort repertoires was reported by a later analysis. Overall study results and limits: The authors listed 180 or so TCR beta chains as cytomegalovirus-associated. Through in vitro validation, a few CMV-associated chains were shown to be specific for CMV antigens.

The method was immunoSEQ multiplex PCR; TCRdb's version includes in-frame clones alone and lacks a portion of them. The repertoire holds roughly 100,000 clones, with about 87% as singletons. The V and J genes are TRBV6-5 and TRBJ2-2, with 7 bases identical to TRBD2. Sequencing used PBMCs. This clonotype was sampled from a woman between 18 and 29 years old in good health and CMV-seropositive. CDR3 loop: CASSSGEGGAGELFF. The CDR3 region has the DNA TGTGCCAGCAGTTCTGGGGAGGGTGGGGCCGGGGAGCTGTTTTTT.